The rows below give T cell receptor beta chains drawn from one sample of a study of blood T cell repertoires in COVID-19. Measured with immunoSEQ multiplex PCR; TCRdb has only the in-frame clones, and not every one. The table shows roughly 200,000 clones, with roughly nine tenths occurring only once. The source material was peripheral blood. The receptor set was obtained from a man aged 35 to 55 with acute or convalescent COVID-19. The CDR3 runs from the conserved cysteine through the conserved F or W. A D gene is named only where the DNA matches it firmly. Clone size, where shown, is once, few, many, or a class for clones that have expanded.

CDR3nt	CDR3aa	abundance	j_gene	d_gene	v_gene
TGCAGCGTTGAAGCCCCGGGACAGATTTATGGCTACACCTTC	CSVEAPGQIYGYTF	.	TRBJ1-2	TRBD1	TRBV29-1
TGTGCCAGCAGCTTAGGTTCGAGCTCCTACAATGAGCAGTTCTTC	CASSLGSSSYNEQFF	.	TRBJ2-1	.	TRBV7-7
TGTGCCAGCAGCTTTGGCGGGACCAAGGACAAAAACATTCAGTACTTC	CASSFGGTKDKNIQYF	.	TRBJ2-4	.	TRBV12-1
TGTGCCATCAGGCTAGCGGGGGGGTCCACAGATACGCAGTATTTT	CAIRLAGGSTDTQYF	.	TRBJ2-3	TRBD2	TRBV10-3
TGCGCCAGTGACTTTACAGGGGCTTTCTATGGCTACACCTTC	CASDFTGAFYGYTF	.	TRBJ1-2	TRBD1	TRBV5-1
TGTGCTACCAGCCGGGACAGGCCTTACGAGCAGTACTTC	CATSRDRPYEQYF	.	TRBJ2-7	TRBD1	TRBV12-5
TGTGCCTGGACTAACCACCGGGGTGAATACGAGCAGTACTTC	CAWTNHRGEYEQYF	.	TRBJ2-7	.	TRBV30
TGCGCCAGCAGCCCCCGAGAGGGCTATGGCTACACCTTC	CASSPREGYGYTF	.	TRBJ1-2	.	TRBV5-1
TGTGCCAGCAGCTTATATCCGTCTGGGGCCAACGTCCTGACTTTC	CASSLYPSGANVLTF	.	TRBJ2-6	.	TRBV5-4
TGTGCCAGCAGTTTTACAGGGCCCGGGGAGCTGTTTTTT	CASSFTGPGELFF	.	TRBJ2-2	.	TRBV12-3/TRBV12-4
TGTGCCAGCAGCACCTCCGGGACTAGCGGGGGGCCCTCAGGGGAGACCCAGTACTTC	CASSTSGTSGGPSGETQYF	.	TRBJ2-5	TRBD2	TRBV5-4
TGCGCCAGCAGCTCTGCGGGTGTCTCCTACAATGAGCAGTTCTTC	CASSSAGVSYNEQFF	.	TRBJ2-1	.	TRBV5-1
TGTGCCTGGAGTAGGCCAACAGGCAATCAGCCCCAGCATTTT	CAWSRPTGNQPQHF	.	TRBJ1-5	.	TRBV30
TGTGCCAGCAGTCGTCGTGATACAAGCTCCTATAATTCACCCCTCCACTTT	CASSRRDTSSYNSPLHF	.	TRBJ1-6	.	TRBV5-6
TGTGCCAGCAGTTACTGGGACAGACGGAATGAGCAGTTCTTC	CASSYWDRRNEQFF	.	TRBJ2-1	TRBD1	TRBV6-2/TRBV6-3
TGTGCCAGCAGCTTGGGAGGCTCAGGGAATGAAGCTTTCTTT	CASSLGGSGNEAFF	.	TRBJ1-1	.	TRBV5-4
TGTGCCAGCAGGCAGGGAACCGGGGAGCTGTTTTTT	CASRQGTGELFF	.	TRBJ2-2	.	TRBV6-5
TGCGCCAGCACCGGGAGCTCCTACGAGCAGTACTTC	CASTGSSYEQYF	once	TRBJ2-7	.	TRBV10-2
TGTGCCAGTAGGCCGGGACAGGGGGCCGGTCAGCCCCAGCATTTT	CASRPGQGAGQPQHF	.	TRBJ1-5	TRBD1	TRBV19
TGTGCCAGCAGCTTATTCGGGGATACGCAGTATTTT	CASSLFGDTQYF	.	TRBJ2-3	.	TRBV11-2
.	CASSVGGGTSPFF	.	TRBJ2-1	.	TRBV9
TGTGCCAGCAGCAATCGGGACACATATAATTCACCCCTCCACTTT	CASSNRDTYNSPLHF	.	TRBJ1-6	.	TRBV5-4
TGTGCCAGCAGCGTAGAGGGGCGCGGTCAGCCCCAGCATTTT	CASSVEGRGQPQHF	.	TRBJ1-5	.	TRBV9
TGTGCCAGCAGTGAACAAGCGGTGCTAAGCACAGATACGCAGTATTTT	CASSEQAVLSTDTQYF	.	TRBJ2-3	.	TRBV6-1
TGTGCTAGTGGTTTGTTGGTGACTAGCGGCGGAGATACGCAGTATTTT	CASGLLVTSGGDTQYF	.	TRBJ2-3	TRBD2	TRBV12-5
TGCGCCAGCAGCTCCTACGGGACTAGCGGGGGGGCGCAGTACTTC	CASSSYGTSGGAQYF	.	TRBJ2-7	TRBD2	TRBV5-1
TGTGCCAGCACATCCCCATCTGGGGCCAACGTCCTGACTTTC	CASTSPSGANVLTF	.	TRBJ2-6	.	TRBV7-6
TGCGCCAGCAGCCAAGACTGGGATGGGGCCCTGAACACTGAAGCTTTCTTT	CASSQDWDGALNTEAFF	.	TRBJ1-1	.	TRBV4-3
TGTGCCAGCAGCTTAGGGGGGGGCACTGAAGCTTTCTTT	CASSLGGGTEAFF	.	TRBJ1-1	.	TRBV7-2
TGTGCCAGCAGCCACCTTTTTCTCAATGAGCAGTTCTTC	CASSHLFLNEQFF	.	TRBJ2-1	.	TRBV3-1/TRBV3-2
TGTGCCAGCAGCCCCGGGACATACTCCTACGAGCAGTACTTC	CASSPGTYSYEQYF	.	TRBJ2-7	.	TRBV6-2/TRBV6-3
TGTGCCAGCAGTGAATCGACAGGGGGCTGGGGATTCTATGGCTACACCTTC	CASSESTGGWGFYGYTF	.	TRBJ1-2	TRBD1	TRBV2
TGTGCCAGCAAAGGACAGGGGAACACTGAAGCTTTCTTT	CASKGQGNTEAFF	once	TRBJ1-1	TRBD1	TRBV11-3
TGTGCCATCAGACAGGGACAGAACACTGAAGCTTTCTTT	CAIRQGQNTEAFF	once	TRBJ1-1	.	TRBV10-3
TGTGCCAGCACCGACAGCGGGACAAACGCCTACGAGCAGTACTTC	CASTDSGTNAYEQYF	few	TRBJ2-7	.	TRBV13
TGTGCCAGCAGCCCGACTAGCGGGGGGGCATCCTACAATGAGCAGTTCTTC	CASSPTSGGASYNEQFF	.	TRBJ2-1	TRBD2	TRBV13
TGTGCCAGCACTCTATCTAGCAATCAGCCCCAGCATTTT	CASTLSSNQPQHF	few	TRBJ1-5	.	TRBV6-5
TGTGCCAGCAGTTACTCCGGGCTAGCGGACAACAATGAGCAGTTCTTC	CASSYSGLADNNEQFF	.	TRBJ2-1	TRBD2	TRBV6-5
TGTGCCAGCAGCTTGGGGGGACAGGGTGGAACTGAAGCTTTCTTT	CASSLGGQGGTEAFF	.	TRBJ1-1	TRBD1	TRBV5-4
TGCGCCAGCAGTGAGGGGGGACAGGGGTCCGGGGAGCTGTTTTTT	CASSEGGQGSGELFF	.	TRBJ2-2	TRBD1	TRBV10-1
TGTGCCAGCAGCCCCCGGGAAGGCAATGAGCAGTTCTTC	CASSPREGNEQFF	.	TRBJ2-1	.	TRBV4-2
TGTGCCAGCAGTTGGCAGGGGGGCGAGCAGCCCCAGCATTTT	CASSWQGGEQPQHF	.	TRBJ1-5	TRBD1	TRBV6-2/TRBV6-3
TGTGCCAGCAGCCGACAGGGGACCGGGGAGCTGTTTTTT	CASSRQGTGELFF	.	TRBJ2-2	TRBD1	TRBV12-3/TRBV12-4
TGTGCCAGCTCACCACTAACTAGCGGGGGGTTTCGTTTGGAGACCCAGTACTTC	CASSPLTSGGFRLETQYF	.	TRBJ2-5	TRBD2	TRBV18
TGTGCCAGCAGTCCGCCCACAGGGGGGAACACTGAAGCTTTCTTT	CASSPPTGGNTEAFF	.	TRBJ1-1	TRBD1	TRBV27
TGTGCCAGCACCGCAGGGGGTATTGGCAATCAGCCCCAGCATTTT	CASTAGGIGNQPQHF	.	TRBJ1-5	TRBD1	TRBV2
TGTGCCAGCAGTCCGAGCGAACAGGGGTCTAGCACAGATACGCAGTATTTT	CASSPSEQGSSTDTQYF	.	TRBJ2-3	TRBD1	TRBV27
TGTGCCAGCAGCTCAACGACAGCCTCCTACGAGCAGTACTTC	CASSSTTASYEQYF	.	TRBJ2-7	.	TRBV7-2
TGTGCCAGCAGTAGGGACAGTGTGACTGAAGCTTTCTTT	CASSRDSVTEAFF	.	TRBJ1-1	TRBD1	TRBV2
TGCGCCAGCAGCCAAGATCGGGCAGGGGGAGGTCAGCCCCAGCATTTT	CASSQDRAGGGQPQHF	.	TRBJ1-5	TRBD1	TRBV4-3
TGTGCCTGGAACAGGGGGAGGAACACCGGGGAGCTGTTTTTT	CAWNRGRNTGELFF	.	TRBJ2-2	TRBD1	TRBV30
TGTGCCAGCAGCCCCCCGGGACAGGGAGATTCACCCCTCCACTTT	CASSPPGQGDSPLHF	.	TRBJ1-6	TRBD1	TRBV5-4
TGCAGCGTTGAGAGGGCCAACGAGCAGTACTTC	CSVERANEQYF	.	TRBJ2-7	.	TRBV29-1
TGTGCCAGCAGCTTAGCGTCGGGTTTGAAGAACACTGAAGCTTTCTTT	CASSLASGLKNTEAFF	.	TRBJ1-1	.	TRBV7-6
TGTGCCAGCAGCTTAACAGGGACTAACTATGGCTACACCTTC	CASSLTGTNYGYTF	.	TRBJ1-2	.	TRBV7-9
TGTGCCAGCAGAAACAGGGGGCAGGCCTATGGCTACACCTTC	CASRNRGQAYGYTF	.	TRBJ1-2	TRBD1	TRBV5-4
TGCGCCAGCAGCTTGGGGGTCGGCGGGGCTGCGAAGCAGGAGCAGTACTTC	CASSLGVGGAAKQEQYF	.	TRBJ2-7	.	TRBV5-1
TGCGCCAGCAGCTCGGCGGGGGCGGTATACGAGCAGTACTTC	CASSSAGAVYEQYF	.	TRBJ2-7	.	TRBV5-1
TGTGCCAGCAGGAGGACTAGCGGTACCACAGATACGCAGTATTTT	CASRRTSGTTDTQYF	once	TRBJ2-3	TRBD2	TRBV5-4